The rows below give T cell receptor beta chains drawn from one sample of a study of blood T cell repertoires in COVID-19. Data came from immunoSEQ multiplex PCR; TCRdb stores just in-frame clones and leaves some out. The table has 150,000 to 200,000 clones, roughly three quarters seen once; the top ten hold roughly 17%. Sequenced: peripheral blood. These receptors originate from a man aged 55 to 70 with active or convalescent COVID-19. Both conserved end residues are part of each CDR3. The order of the fields is V gene, J gene, clone size, D gene, CDR3 length, CDR3 protein, CDR3 DNA. D genes are given only for firm matches. Size is stated for part of the rows, as once, few or many counts, or as a class when the clone is expanded.

TRBV7-2	TRBJ2-7	once	.	13	CASSQGIAYEQYF	TGTGCCAGCAGCCAGGGAATCGCCTACGAGCAGTACTTC
TRBV9	TRBJ2-7	once	.	15	CASSSSARESYEQYF	TGTGCCAGCAGTTCTAGCGCCAGGGAGTCCTACGAGCAGTACTTC
TRBV7-9	TRBJ2-2	few	.	15	CASSLGRSGTGELFF	TGTGCCAGCAGCTTAGGGAGAAGTGGGACCGGGGAGCTGTTTTTT
TRBV27	TRBJ1-4	.	.	18	CASSAMGGRIVTNEKLFF	TGTGCCAGCAGTGCAATGGGGGGGCGCATTGTAACTAATGAAAAACTGTTTTTT
TRBV7-2	TRBJ1-2	.	TRBD1	15	CASSLDRGQSYGYTF	TGTGCCAGCAGCCTCGACAGGGGGCAATCCTATGGCTACACCTTC
TRBV28	TRBJ1-2	once	.	15	CASSPRRGVGYGYTF	TGTGCCAGCAGCCCCAGGAGGGGCGTCGGCTATGGCTACACCTTC
TRBV28	TRBJ1-2	.	.	13	CASSPTADYGYTF	TGTGCCAGCAGTCCGACAGCCGACTATGGCTACACCTTC
TRBV19	TRBJ1-1	.	TRBD1	17	CASSIGTGPSVNTEAFF	TGTGCCAGTAGTATTGGGACAGGCCCTTCCGTGAACACTGAAGCTTTCTTT
TRBV28	TRBJ1-1	.	.	17	CASSFEGQLNMNTEAFF	TGTGCCAGCAGTTTCGAGGGACAATTGAACATGAACACTGAAGCTTTCTTT
TRBV7-6	TRBJ1-1	.	.	15	CASSSKGGGFTEAFF	TGTGCCAGCAGCTCCAAGGGGGGGGGCTTCACTGAAGCTTTCTTT
TRBV9	TRBJ2-3	.	TRBD2	14	CASTSLAGTDTQYF	TGTGCCAGCACCTCTCTAGCGGGCACAGATACGCAGTATTTT
TRBV7-2	TRBJ2-1	.	.	15	CASSTGRVMYNEQFF	TGTGCCAGCAGCACCGGCAGGGTGATGTACAATGAGCAGTTCTTC
TRBV6-2/TRBV6-3	TRBJ2-2	few	TRBD2	16	CASSRGEAGATGELFF	TGTGCCAGCAGCCGGGGGGAAGCGGGAGCGACCGGGGAGCTGTTTTTT
TRBV5-6	TRBJ1-1	.	.	18	CASSGGRGAIGRNTEAFF	TGTGCCAGCAGTGGTGGACGGGGGGCGATCGGTCGAAACACTGAAGCTTTCTTT
TRBV6-5	TRBJ2-3	.	.	13	CASSLRHTDTQYF	TGTGCCAGCAGTCTGAGGCACACAGATACGCAGTATTTT
TRBV6-1	TRBJ1-1	once	.	13	CASSEAQGADAFF	TGTGCCAGCAGTGAAGCGCAAGGGGCGGATGCTTTCTTT
TRBV28	TRBJ2-2	.	TRBD1	13	CASIRQGVGELFF	TGTGCCAGCATCCGACAGGGTGTCGGGGAGCTGTTTTTT
TRBV28	TRBJ2-7	.	TRBD2	15	CASGMTSGVPGEQYF	TGTGCCAGCGGGATGACTAGCGGGGTTCCTGGCGAGCAGTACTTC
TRBV5-1	TRBJ1-1	.	.	16	CASSRDGVLSGTEAFF	TGCGCCAGCAGCCGGGATGGGGTTCTGTCGGGCACTGAAGCTTTCTTT
TRBV7-2	TRBJ1-3	.	.	16	CASSPRARPFGNTIYF	TGTGCCAGCAGCCCCCGAGCACGCCCTTTTGGAAACACCATATATTTT
TRBV10-3	TRBJ2-3	.	TRBD1	15	CAIRDNRGRTDTQYF	TGTGCCATCAGGGATAACAGGGGGCGCACAGATACGCAGTATTTT
TRBV7-9	TRBJ2-1	.	TRBD1	16	CASSLEYGQGGHEQFF	TGTGCCAGCAGCTTAGAATATGGACAGGGAGGTCATGAGCAGTTCTTC
TRBV19	TRBJ1-2	.	TRBD1	13	CASGRQGNYGYTF	TGTGCCAGCGGAAGACAGGGAAACTATGGCTACACCTTC
TRBV7-2	TRBJ2-6	.	.	16	CASSRTVLSGANVLTF	TGTGCCAGCAGCCGGACAGTCCTATCCGGGGCCAACGTCCTGACTTTC
TRBV7-8	TRBJ2-7	.	TRBD2	16	CASSQRLAGEGYEQYF	TGTGCCAGCAGCCAACGACTAGCGGGAGAAGGCTACGAGCAGTACTTC
TRBV19	TRBJ1-5	.	TRBD1	15	CASSIHRGGSQPQHF	TGTGCCAGTAGTATACACAGGGGAGGTAGTCAGCCCCAGCATTTT
TRBV13	TRBJ2-1	.	.	13	CASSPPQYDEQFF	TGTGCCAGCAGCCCACCCCAGTACGATGAGCAGTTCTTC
TRBV7-9	TRBJ1-2	.	.	14	CASTPGGGPYGYTF	TGTGCCAGCACTCCCGGGGGGGGGCCCTATGGCTACACCTTC
TRBV19	TRBJ1-2	.	.	13	CASSLSGSYGYTF	TGTGCCAGTAGTCTATCCGGTTCCTATGGCTACACCTTC
TRBV25-1	TRBJ1-1	.	.	13	CASSEQGGIEAFF	TGTGCCAGCAGTGAACAGGGAGGGATTGAAGCTTTCTTT
TRBV12-3/TRBV12-4	TRBJ2-5	.	.	13	CASSLAEGETQYF	TGTGCCAGCAGTTTAGCGGAGGGTGAGACCCAGTACTTC
TRBV11-2	TRBJ2-3	few	TRBD2	14	CASSPGGGRDTQYF	TGTGCCAGCAGCCCCGGGGGGGGGCGGGATACGCAGTATTTT
TRBV7-9	TRBJ2-7	.	.	16	CASSPQEGLGSYEQYF	TGTGCCAGCAGCCCCCAGGAGGGCCTTGGCTCCTACGAGCAGTACTTC
TRBV28	TRBJ2-1	.	.	14	CASSLRTGINEQFF	TGTGCCAGCAGTTTGAGAACAGGGATCAATGAGCAGTTCTTC
TRBV29-1	TRBJ2-7	.	.	14	CSVEDPPRSYEQYF	TGCAGCGTTGAAGATCCCCCCCGCTCCTACGAGCAGTACTTC
TRBV24-1	TRBJ1-6	.	.	15	CATSEYAGHNSPLHF	TGTGCCACCAGTGAGTATGCGGGGCATAATTCACCCCTCCACTTT
TRBV12-3/TRBV12-4	TRBJ1-2	.	TRBD1	13	CASSPDRDYGYTF	TGTGCCAGCAGCCCCGACAGGGACTATGGCTACACCTTC
TRBV27	TRBJ1-1	.	TRBD1	15	CASTSYGQGGSEAFF	TGTGCCAGCACCTCATACGGACAGGGGGGCTCTGAAGCTTTCTTT
TRBV11-3	TRBJ2-7	.	.	15	CASSAGGQSTFEQYF	TGTGCCAGCAGCGCCGGGGGACAGTCAACTTTCGAGCAGTACTTC
TRBV25-1	TRBJ1-4	.	.	16	CASSESSGATNEKLFF	TGTGCCAGCAGTGAATCATCGGGGGCAACTAATGAAAAACTGTTTTTT
TRBV28	TRBJ2-7	.	TRBD1	13	CASDNRGFREQYF	TGTGCCAGCGACAACAGGGGTTTCAGGGAGCAGTACTTC
TRBV28	TRBJ1-1	few	.	13	CASSRVSSTEAFF	TGTGCCAGCAGCAGGGTATCCTCCACTGAAGCTTTCTTT
TRBV19	TRBJ2-3	.	.	14	CASSIVEGADTQYF	TGTGCCAGTAGTATTGTGGAGGGGGCCGATACGCAGTATTTT
TRBV7-2	TRBJ2-1	.	TRBD2	15	CASSLAGGPINEQFF	TGTGCCAGCAGCTTAGCGGGAGGGCCTATCAATGAGCAGTTCTTC
TRBV7-2	TRBJ2-5	.	TRBD1	14	CASSLIGGPETQYF	TGTGCCAGCAGCTTAATAGGGGGCCCCGAGACCCAGTACTTC
TRBV7-2	TRBJ2-3	.	TRBD1	13	CASSPNRGDTQYF	TGTGCCAGCAGCCCCAACAGGGGAGATACGCAGTATTTT